This TCR beta chain was identified in a study of monozygotic twins with inflammatory bowel disease. TCRdb re-called the 5' RACE reads; every CDR3 protein appears as one record, without DNA. Seen in this sample are around 450,000 distinct CDR3 sequences; the ten most common clones hold about 2.3%. Sequencing input: blood. The clonotype was recovered from a human donor with ulcerative colitis or Crohn's disease, or a healthy co-twin of an affected twin (not recorded which).

CDR3 sequence: CASSAWDAARSYEQYF. V and J are TRBV7-6 and TRBJ2-7; TCRdb gives TRBD1 as the D gene, but with no DNA this cannot be confirmed. The germline V gene has CDR1 SGHVS and CDR2 FNYEAQ. CDR3 length: 16 residues.